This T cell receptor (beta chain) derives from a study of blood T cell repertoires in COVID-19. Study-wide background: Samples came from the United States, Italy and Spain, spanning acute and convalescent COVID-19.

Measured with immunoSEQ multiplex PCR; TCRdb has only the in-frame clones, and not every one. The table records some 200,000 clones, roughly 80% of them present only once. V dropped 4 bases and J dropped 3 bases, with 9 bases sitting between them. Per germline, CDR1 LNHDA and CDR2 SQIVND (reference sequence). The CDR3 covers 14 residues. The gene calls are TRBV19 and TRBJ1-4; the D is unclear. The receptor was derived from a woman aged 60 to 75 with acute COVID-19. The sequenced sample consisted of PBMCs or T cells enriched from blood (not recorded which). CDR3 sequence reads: CASSRAVANEKLFF. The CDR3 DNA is TGTGCCAGTAGTAGGGCTGTGGCTAATGAAAAACTGTTTTTT. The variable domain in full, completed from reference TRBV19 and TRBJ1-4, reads DGGITQSPKYLFRKEGQNVTLSCEQNLNHDAMYWYRQDPGQGLRLIYYSQIVNDFQKGDIAEGYSVSREKKESFPLTVTSAQKNPTAFYLCASSRAVANEKLFFGSGTQLSVL.